The sequence of this T cell receptor beta chain was determined in a study of blood T cell repertoires in COVID-19. Study in general: Spain, Italy and the United States supplied samples that represented acute and convalescent COVID-19. The analysed material was cDNA or gDNA that came from T cells, B-cell-depleted T cells, or PBMCs.

The length of the CDR3 is 12 residues. The germline V gene has CDR1 GTSNPN and CDR2 SVGIG (reference sequence). V gave up 7 bases and J gave up 3 bases, with 13 bases separating them. The repertoire was sequenced with immunoSEQ multiplex PCR; TCRdb's copy has only in-frame clones and lacks some. The repertoire holds some 15,000 clones, with 70% to 90% as singletons. This TCR was recovered from a human donor in a cohort sampled during active COVID-19. The chain employs TRBV30 and TRBJ2-7; D is possibly TRBD1 (6 bases). The sample consisted of peripheral blood. The CDR3: CASTSQGYEQYF. The CDR3 coding sequence is TGTGCCTCAACTTCACAGGGCTACGAGCAGTACTTC.